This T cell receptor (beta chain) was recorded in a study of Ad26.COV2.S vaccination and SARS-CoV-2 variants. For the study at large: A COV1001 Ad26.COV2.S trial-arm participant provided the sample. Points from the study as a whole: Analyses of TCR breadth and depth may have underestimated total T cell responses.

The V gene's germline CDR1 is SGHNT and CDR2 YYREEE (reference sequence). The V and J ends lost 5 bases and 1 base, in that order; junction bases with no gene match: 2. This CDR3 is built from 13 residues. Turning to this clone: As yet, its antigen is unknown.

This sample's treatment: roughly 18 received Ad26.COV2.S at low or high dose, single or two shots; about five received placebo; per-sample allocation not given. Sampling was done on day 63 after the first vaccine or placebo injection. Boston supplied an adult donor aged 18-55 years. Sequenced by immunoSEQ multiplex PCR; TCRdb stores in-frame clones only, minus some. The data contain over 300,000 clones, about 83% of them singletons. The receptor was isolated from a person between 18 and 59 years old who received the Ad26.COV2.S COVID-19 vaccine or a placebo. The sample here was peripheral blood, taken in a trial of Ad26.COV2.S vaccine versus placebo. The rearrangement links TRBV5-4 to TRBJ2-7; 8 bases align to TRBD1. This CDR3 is CASRRDRSYEQYF. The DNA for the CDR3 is TGTGCCAGCAGGAGGGACAGGTCCTACGAGCAGTACTTC.